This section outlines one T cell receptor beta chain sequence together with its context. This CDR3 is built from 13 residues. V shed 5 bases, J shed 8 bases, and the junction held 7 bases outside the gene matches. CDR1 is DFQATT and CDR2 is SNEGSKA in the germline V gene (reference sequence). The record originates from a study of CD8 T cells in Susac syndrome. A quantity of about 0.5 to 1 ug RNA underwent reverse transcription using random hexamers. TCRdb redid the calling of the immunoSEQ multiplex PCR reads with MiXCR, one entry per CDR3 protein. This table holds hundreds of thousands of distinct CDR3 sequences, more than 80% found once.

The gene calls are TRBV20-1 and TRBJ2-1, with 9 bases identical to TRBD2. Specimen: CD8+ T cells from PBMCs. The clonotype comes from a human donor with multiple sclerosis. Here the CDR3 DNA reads TGCAGTGCTCGCGGGAGGGGGATCCATGAGCAGTTCTTC. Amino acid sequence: CSARGRGIHEQFF.